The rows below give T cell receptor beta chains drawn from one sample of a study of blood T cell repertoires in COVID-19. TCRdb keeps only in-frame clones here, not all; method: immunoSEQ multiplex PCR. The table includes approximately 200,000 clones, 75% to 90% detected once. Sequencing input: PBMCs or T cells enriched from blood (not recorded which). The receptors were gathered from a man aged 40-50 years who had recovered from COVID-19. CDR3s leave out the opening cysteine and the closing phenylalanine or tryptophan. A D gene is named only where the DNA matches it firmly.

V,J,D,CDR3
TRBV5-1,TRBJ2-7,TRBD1,ASTRQGELPSGEQY
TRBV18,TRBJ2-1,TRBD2,ASSPTIGLAGDYNEQF
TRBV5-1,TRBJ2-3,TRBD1,ASSLRGQGEADTQY
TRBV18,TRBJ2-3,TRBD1,ASSPDRGDTQY
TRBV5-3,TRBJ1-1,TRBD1,ARSSSPEGALSTGDTEAF
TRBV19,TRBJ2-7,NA,ASSTDRSYEQY
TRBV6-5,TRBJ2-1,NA,ASSYYGDSYNEQF
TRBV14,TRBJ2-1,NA,ASSQDRRNEQF
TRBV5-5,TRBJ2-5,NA,ASSLQPSRETQY
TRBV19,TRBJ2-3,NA,ASSIGGGTDTQY
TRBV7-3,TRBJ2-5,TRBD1,ASSQGQASVETQY
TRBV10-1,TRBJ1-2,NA,ASSESQGVGYT